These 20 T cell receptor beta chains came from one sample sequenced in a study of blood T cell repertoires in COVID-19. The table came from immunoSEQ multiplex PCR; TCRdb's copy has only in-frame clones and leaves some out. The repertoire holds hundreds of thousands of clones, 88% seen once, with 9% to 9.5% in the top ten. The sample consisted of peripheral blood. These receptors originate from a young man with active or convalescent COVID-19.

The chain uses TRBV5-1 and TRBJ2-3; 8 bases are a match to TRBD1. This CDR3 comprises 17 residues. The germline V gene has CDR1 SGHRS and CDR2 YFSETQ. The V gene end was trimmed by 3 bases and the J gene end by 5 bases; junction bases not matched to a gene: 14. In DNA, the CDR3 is TGCGCCAGCAGCTGGGGTTTGGCAGGGGGCGCGGTAGATACGCAGTATTTT. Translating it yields CASSWGLAGGAVDTQYF.

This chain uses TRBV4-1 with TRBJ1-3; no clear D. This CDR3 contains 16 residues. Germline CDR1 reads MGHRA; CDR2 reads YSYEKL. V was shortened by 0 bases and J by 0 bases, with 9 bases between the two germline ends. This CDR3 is CASSQEGAGSGNTIYF. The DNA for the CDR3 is TGCGCCAGCAGCCAAGAGGGAGCAGGCTCTGGAAACACCATATATTTT.

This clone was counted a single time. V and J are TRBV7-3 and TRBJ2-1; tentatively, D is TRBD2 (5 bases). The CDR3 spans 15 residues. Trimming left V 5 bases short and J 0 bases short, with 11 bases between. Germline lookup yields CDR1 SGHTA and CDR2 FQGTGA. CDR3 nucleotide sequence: TGTGCCAGCAGCGGAGGAAGGAGCTCCTACAATGAGCAGTTCTTC. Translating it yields CASSGGRSSYNEQFF.

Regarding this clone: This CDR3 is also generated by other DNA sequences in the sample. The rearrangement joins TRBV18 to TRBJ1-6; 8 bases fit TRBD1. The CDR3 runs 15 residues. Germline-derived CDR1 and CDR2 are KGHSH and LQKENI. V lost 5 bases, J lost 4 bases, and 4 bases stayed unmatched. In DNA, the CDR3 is TGTGCCAGCTCAACAGACAGGGGATATAATTCACCCCTCCACTTT. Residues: CASSTDRGYNSPLHF.

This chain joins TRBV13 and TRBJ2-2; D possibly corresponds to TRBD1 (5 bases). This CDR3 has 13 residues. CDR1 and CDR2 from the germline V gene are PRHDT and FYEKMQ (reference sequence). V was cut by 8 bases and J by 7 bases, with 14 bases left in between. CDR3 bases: TGTGCCAGCGAGAGGAGAACAGGCGGGGAGCTGTTTTTT. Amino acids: CASERRTGGELFF.

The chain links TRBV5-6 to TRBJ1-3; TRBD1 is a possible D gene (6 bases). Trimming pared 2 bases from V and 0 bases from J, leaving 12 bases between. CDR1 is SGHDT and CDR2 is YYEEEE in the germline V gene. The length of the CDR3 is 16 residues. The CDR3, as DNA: TGTGCCAGCAGCTTTGGAACAGGGAACTCTGGAAACACCATATATTTT. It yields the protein CASSFGTGNSGNTIYF.

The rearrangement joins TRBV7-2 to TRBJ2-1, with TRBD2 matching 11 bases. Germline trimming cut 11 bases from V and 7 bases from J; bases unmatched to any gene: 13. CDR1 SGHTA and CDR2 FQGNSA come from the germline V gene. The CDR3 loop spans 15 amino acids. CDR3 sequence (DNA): TGTGCCGGTACTAGACTAGCGGGGCCGCCGAATGAGCAGTTCTTC. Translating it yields CAGTRLAGPPNEQFF.

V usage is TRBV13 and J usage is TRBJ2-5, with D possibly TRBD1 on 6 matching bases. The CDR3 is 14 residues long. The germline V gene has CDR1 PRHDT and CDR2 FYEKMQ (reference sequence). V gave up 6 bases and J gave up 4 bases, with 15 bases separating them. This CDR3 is CASRLSGDAETQYF. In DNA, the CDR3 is TGTGCCAGCAGGTTGTCAGGGGATGCAGAGACCCAGTACTTC.

This CDR3 reads CASRQSGGGETQYF. For the CDR3, the DNA is TGTGCCAGCAGACAGAGCGGGGGTGGAGAGACCCAGTACTTC. The chain combines TRBV11-2 with TRBJ2-5; 8 bases fit TRBD2. Trimming at V came to 6 bases and at J to 4 bases, leaving 7 bases not matched to a gene. The germline V gene encodes CDR1 SGHAT and CDR2 FQNNGV. The CDR3 runs to 14 residues.

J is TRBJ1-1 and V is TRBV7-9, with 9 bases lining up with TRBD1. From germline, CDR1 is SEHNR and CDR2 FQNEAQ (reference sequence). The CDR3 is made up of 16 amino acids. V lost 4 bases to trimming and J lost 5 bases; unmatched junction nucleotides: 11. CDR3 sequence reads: CASSSSPGQGTTEAFF. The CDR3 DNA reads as TGTGCCAGCAGCTCCAGCCCGGGACAGGGTACGACTGAAGCTTTCTTT.

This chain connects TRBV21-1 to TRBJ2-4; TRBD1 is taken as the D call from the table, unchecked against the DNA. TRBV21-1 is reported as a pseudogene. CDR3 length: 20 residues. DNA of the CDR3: TGTGCCAGCAGCGTACTAAAAGAGGTTCGGGACAGACCAGCCAAAAACATTCAGTACTTC. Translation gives CASSVLKEVRDRPAKNIQYF.

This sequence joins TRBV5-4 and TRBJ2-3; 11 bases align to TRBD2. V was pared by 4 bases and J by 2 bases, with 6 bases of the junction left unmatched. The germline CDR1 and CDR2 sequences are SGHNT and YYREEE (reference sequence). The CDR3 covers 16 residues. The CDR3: CASSPGSGGATDTQYF. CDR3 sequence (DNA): TGTGCCAGCAGCCCTGGTAGCGGGGGGGCCACAGATACGCAGTATTTT.

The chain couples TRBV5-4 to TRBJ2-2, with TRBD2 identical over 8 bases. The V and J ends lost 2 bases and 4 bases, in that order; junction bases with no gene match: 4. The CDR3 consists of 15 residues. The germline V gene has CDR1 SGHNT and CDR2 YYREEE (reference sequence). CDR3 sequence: CASSFGGVPTGELFF. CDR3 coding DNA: TGTGCCAGCAGCTTCGGGGGGGTACCCACCGGGGAGCTGTTTTTT.

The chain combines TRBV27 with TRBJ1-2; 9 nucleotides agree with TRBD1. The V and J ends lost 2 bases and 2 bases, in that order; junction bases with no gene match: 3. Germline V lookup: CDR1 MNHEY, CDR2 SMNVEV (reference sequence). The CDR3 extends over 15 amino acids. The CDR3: CASSLRGQGNYGYTF. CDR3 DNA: TGTGCCAGCAGTTTACGAGGACAGGGGAACTATGGCTACACCTTC.

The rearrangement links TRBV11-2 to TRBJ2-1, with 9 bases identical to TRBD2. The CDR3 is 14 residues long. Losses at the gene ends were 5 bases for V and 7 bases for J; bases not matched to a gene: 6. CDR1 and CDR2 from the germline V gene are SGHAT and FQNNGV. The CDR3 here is CASSRLAGVNEQFF. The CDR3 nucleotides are TGTGCCAGCAGCCGATTAGCGGGGGTAAATGAGCAGTTCTTC.

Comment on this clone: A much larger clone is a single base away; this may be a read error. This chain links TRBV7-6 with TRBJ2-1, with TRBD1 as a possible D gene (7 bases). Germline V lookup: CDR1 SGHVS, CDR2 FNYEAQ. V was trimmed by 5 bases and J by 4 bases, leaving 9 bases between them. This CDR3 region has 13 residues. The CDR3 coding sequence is TGTGCCAGCAGCGCGGGACAGTACAATGAGCAGTTCTTC. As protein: CASSAGQYNEQFF.

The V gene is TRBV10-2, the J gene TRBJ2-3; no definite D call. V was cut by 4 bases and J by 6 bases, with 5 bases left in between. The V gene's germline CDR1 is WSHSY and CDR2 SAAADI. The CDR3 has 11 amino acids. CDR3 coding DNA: TGCGCCAGCAGTGGGGCGGATACGCAGTATTTT. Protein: CASSGADTQYF.

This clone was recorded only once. The CDR3 protein is CASSYANYEQYF. Here the CDR3 DNA reads TGTGCCAGCAGCTACGCGAATTACGAGCAGTACTTC. The V and J genes are TRBV11-2 and TRBJ2-7; D is undetermined. CDR1 and CDR2 from the germline V gene are SGHAT and FQNNGV. CDR3 length: 12 residues. V lost 4 bases and J 4 bases, leaving 8 bases between the germline ends.

CDR3 sequence (DNA): TGTGCCAGCTCACCAATTGGGGGGGCGAGCAATGAGCAGTTCTTC. It encodes CASSPIGGASNEQFF. The V and J genes are TRBV18 and TRBJ2-1, with TRBD2 as a possible D gene (7 bases). This CDR3 has 15 amino acids. Germline-derived CDR1 and CDR2 are KGHSH and LQKENI. Trimming took 2 bases from V and 6 from J, leaving 14 bases between them. The entire variable domain, with the rest obtained from reference TRBV18 and TRBJ2-1, is as follows: NAGVMQNPRHLVRRRGQEARLRCSPMKGHSHVYWYRQLPEEGLKFMVYLQKENIIDESGMPKERFSAEFPKEGPSILRIQQVVRGDSAAYFCASSPIGGASNEQFFGPGTRLTVL.

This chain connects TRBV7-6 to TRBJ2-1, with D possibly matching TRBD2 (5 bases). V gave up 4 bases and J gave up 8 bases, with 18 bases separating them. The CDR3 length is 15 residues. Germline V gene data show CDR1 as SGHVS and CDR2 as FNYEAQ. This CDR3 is CASSSSRGYTDEQFF. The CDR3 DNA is TGTGCCAGCAGCTCATCCAGAGGGTATACAGATGAGCAGTTCTTC.